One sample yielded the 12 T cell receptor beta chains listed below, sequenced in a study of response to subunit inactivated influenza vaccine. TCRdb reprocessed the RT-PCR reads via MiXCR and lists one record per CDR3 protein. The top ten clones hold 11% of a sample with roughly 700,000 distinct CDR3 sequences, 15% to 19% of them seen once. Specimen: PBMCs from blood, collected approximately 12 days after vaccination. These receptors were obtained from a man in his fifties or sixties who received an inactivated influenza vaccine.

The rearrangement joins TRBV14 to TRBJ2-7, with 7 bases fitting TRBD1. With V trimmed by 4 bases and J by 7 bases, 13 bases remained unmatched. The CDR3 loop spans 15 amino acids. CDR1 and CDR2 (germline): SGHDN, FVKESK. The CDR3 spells CASSPGQVLRGEQYF. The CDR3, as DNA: TGTGCCAGCAGCCCTGGACAGGTCCTACGAGGGGAGCAGTACTTC.

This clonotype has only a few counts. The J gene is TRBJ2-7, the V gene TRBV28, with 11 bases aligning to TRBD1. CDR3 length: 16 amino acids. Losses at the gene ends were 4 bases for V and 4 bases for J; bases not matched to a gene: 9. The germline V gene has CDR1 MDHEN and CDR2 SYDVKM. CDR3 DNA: TGTGCCAGCAGTTCACCCCGGACAGGGGGCGAATACGAGCAGTACTTC. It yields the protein CASSSPRTGGEYEQYF.

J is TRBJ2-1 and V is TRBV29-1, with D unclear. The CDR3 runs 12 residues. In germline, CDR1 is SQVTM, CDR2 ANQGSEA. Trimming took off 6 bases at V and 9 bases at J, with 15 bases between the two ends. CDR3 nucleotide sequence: TGCAGCGTAGGGTGGCTTTCCAGTGAGCAGTTCTTC. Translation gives CSVGWLSSEQFF.

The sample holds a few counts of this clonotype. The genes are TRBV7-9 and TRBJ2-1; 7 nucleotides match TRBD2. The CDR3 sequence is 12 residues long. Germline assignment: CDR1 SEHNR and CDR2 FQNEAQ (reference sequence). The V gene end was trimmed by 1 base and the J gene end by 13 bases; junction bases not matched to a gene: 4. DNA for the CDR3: TGTGCCAGCAGCTTAGAAACTAGCGTTCAGTTCTTC. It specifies CASSLETSVQFF.

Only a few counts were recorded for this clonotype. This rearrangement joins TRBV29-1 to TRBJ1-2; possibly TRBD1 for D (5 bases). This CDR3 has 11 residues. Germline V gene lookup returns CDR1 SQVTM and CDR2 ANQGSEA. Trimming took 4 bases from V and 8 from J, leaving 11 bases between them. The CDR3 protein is CSVVGADGYTF. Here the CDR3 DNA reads TGCAGCGTTGTCGGGGCTGACGGCTACACCTTC.

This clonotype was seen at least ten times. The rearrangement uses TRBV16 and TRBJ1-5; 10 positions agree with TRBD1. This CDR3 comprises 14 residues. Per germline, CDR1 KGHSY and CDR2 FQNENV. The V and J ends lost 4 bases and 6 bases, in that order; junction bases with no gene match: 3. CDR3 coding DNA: TGTGCCAGCAGCCGCGGGACAGGGGTTCAGCCCCAGCATTTT. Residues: CASSRGTGVQPQHF.

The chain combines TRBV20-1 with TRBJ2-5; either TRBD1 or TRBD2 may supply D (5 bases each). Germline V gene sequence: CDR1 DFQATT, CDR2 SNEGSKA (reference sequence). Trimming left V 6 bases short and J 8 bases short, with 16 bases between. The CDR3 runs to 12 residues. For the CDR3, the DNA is TGCAGTGCCAGGGACGGCCCGGGAACCCAGTACTTC. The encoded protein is CSARDGPGTQYF.

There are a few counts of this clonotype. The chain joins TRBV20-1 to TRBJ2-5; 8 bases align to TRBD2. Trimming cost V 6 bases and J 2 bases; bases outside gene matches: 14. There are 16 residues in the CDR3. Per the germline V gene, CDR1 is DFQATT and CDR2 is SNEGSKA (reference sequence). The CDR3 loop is CSATSRLAGIQETQYF. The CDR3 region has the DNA TGCAGTGCCACCTCCCGGCTAGCGGGCATACAAGAGACCCAGTACTTC.

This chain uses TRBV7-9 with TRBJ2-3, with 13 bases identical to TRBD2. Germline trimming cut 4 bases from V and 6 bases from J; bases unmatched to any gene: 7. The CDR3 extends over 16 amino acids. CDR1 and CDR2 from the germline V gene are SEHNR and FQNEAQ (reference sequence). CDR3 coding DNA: TGTGCCAGCAGCTACGGAGGACTAGCGGGGGAGGATACGCAGTATTTT. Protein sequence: CASSYGGLAGEDTQYF.

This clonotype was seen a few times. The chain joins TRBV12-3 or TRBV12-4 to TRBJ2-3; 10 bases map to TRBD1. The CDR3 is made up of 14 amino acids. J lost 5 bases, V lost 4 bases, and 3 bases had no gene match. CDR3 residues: CASSSTGGQDTQYF. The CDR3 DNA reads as TGTGCCAGCAGTTCGACAGGGGGCCAAGATACGCAGTATTTT.

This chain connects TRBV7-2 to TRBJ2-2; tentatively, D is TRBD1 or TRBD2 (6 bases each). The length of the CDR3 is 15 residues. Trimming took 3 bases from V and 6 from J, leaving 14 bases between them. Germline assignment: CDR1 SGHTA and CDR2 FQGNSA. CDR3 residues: CASSFSQGGSGELFF. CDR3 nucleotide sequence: TGTGCCAGCAGCTTCTCACAGGGAGGATCCGGGGAGCTGTTTTTT.

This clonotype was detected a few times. The CDR3 reads CASSPGLALADTQYF. The CDR3 DNA sequence: TGCGCCAGCAGCCCGGGACTAGCGTTGGCAGATACGCAGTATTTT. The rearrangement joins TRBV5-1 to TRBJ2-3, with 10 bases lining up with TRBD2. The length of the CDR3 is 15 residues. V lost 4 bases, J lost 4 bases, and 6 bases stayed unmatched. Germline V gene sequence: CDR1 SGHRS, CDR2 YFSETQ.